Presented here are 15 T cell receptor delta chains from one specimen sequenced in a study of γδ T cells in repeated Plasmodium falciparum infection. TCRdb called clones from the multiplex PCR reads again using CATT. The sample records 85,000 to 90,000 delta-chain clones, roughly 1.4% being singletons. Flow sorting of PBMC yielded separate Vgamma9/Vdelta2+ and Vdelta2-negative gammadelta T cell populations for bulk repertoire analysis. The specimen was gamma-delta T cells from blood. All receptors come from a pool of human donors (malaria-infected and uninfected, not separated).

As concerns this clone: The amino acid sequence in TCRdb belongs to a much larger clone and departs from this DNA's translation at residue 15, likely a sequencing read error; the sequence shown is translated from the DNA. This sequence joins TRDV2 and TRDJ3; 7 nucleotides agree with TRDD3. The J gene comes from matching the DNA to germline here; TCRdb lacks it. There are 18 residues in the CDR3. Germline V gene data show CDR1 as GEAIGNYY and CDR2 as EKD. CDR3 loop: CACDWGSGPRWDTRRMFF. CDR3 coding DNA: TGTGCCTGTGACTGGGGGAGCGGACCAAGATGGGACACCCGACGGATGTTTTTC.

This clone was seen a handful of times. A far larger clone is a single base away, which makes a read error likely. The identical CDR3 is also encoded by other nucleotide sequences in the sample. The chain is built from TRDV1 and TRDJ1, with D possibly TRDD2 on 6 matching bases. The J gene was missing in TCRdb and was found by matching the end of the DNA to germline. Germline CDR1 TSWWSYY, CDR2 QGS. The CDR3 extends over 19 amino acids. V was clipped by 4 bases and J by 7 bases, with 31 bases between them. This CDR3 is CALGAARNSSSHLTFKLIF. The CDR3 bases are TGTGCTCTTGGGGCCGCTAGGAACTCTTCCTCCCACCTTACTTTTAAACTCATCTTT.

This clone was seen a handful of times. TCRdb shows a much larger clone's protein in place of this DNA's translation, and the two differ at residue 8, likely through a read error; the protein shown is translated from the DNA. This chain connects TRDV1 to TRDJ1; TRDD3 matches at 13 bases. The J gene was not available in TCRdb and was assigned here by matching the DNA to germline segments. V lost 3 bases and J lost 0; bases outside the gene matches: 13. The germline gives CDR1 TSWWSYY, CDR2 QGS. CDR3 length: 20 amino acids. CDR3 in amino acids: CALGDRRTGGYELYTDKLIF. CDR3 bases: TGTGCTCTTGGGGACCGGAGAACTGGGGGATACGAGTTGTACACCGATAAACTCATCTTT.

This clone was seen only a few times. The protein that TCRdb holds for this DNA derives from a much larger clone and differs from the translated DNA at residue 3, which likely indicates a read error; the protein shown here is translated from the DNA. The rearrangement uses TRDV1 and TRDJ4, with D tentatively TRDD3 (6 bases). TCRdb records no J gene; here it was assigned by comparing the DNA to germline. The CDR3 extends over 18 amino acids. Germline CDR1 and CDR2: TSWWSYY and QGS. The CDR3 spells CAPGELTLRRYAVRPLIF. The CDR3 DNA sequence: TGTGCTCCTGGGGAACTTACCCTACGGCGCTACGCAGTCAGACCCCTGATCTTT.

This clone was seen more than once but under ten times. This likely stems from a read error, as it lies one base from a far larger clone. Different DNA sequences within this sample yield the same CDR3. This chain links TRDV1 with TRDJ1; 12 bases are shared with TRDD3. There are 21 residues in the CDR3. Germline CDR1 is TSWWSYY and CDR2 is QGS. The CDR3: CALGELVTIKTGGYLSDKLIF. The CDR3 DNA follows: TGTGCTCTTGGAGAACTAGTGACGATAAAGACTGGGGGATACTTAAGCGATAAACTCATCTTT.

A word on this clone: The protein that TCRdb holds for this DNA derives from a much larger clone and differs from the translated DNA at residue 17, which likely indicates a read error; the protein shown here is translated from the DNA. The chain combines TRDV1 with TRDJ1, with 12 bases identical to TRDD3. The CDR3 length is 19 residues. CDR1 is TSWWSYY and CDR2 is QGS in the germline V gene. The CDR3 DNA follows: TGTGCTCTTGGGGAAGGGTATCTACGCTCTGGGGGATACGCCGATAAACACATCTTT. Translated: CALGEGYLRSGGYADKHIF.

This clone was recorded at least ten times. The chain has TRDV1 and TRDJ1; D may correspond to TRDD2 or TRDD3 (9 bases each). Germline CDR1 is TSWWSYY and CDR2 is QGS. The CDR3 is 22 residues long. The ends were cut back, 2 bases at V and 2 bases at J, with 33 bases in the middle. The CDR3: CALGEMGPSYGDTGYLTDKLIF. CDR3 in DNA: TGTGCTCTTGGGGAAATGGGGCCTTCCTACGGGGATACGGGATACCTGACCGATAAACTCATCTTT.

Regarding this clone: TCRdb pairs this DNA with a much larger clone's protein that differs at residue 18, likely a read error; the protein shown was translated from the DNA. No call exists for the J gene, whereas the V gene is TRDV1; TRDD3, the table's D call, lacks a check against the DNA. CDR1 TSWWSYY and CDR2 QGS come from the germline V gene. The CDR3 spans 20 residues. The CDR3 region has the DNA TGTGCTCTTGGGGAAGTAATTTCCCACATGGCCCACACGGACACCGATAAACCCATCTTT. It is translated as CALGEVISHMAHTDTDKPIF.

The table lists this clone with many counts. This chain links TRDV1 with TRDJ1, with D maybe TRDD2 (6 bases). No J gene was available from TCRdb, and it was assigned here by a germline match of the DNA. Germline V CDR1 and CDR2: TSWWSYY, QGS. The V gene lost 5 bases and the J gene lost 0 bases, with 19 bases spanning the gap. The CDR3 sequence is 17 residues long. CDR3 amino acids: CALGTPSPRGYTDKLIF. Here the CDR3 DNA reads TGTGCTCTTGGGACCCCTTCCCCGCGCGGGTACACCGATAAACTCATCTTT.

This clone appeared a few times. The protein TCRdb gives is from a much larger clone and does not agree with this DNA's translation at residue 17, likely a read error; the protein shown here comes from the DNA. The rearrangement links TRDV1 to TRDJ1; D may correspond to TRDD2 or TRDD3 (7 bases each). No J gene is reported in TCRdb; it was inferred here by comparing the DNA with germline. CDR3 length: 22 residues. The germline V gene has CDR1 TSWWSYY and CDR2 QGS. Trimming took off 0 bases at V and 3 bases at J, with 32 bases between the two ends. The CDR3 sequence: CALGELFSYEPWGRRYADKLIF. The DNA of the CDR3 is TGTGCTCTTGGGGAACTATTTTCCTACGAGCCCTGGGGGCGTAGGTACGCCGATAAACTCATCTTT.

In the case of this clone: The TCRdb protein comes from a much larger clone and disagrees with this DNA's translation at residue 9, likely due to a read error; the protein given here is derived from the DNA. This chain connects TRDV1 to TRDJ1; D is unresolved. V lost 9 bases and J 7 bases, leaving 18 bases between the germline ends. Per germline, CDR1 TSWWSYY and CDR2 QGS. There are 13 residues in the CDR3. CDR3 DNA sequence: TGTGCTCTCGTTTCCCTCGAATCCGGTAAACTCATCTTT. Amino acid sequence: CALVSLESGKLIF.

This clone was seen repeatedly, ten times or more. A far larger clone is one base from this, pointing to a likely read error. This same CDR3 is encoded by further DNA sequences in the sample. CDR3 residues: CALGEFGRLPTPYTGGPDTDKLIF. The CDR3 DNA reads as TGTGCTCTTGGGGAATTTGGTCGCCTTCCTACTCCCTATACTGGGGGACCCGACACCGATAAACTCATCTTT. The chain is built from TRDV1 and TRDJ1; either TRDD2 or TRDD3 may fit D (9 bases each). CDR1 is TSWWSYY, CDR2 QGS, per germline. The ends were cut back, 2 bases at V and 0 bases at J, with 37 bases in the middle. The CDR3 runs 24 residues.

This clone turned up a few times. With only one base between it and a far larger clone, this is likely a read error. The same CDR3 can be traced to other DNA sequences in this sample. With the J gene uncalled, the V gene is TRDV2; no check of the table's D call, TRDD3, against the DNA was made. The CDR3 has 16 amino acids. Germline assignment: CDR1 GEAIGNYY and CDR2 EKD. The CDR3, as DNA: TGTGCCTGTGACGTACTGGGGGATACGCACACCGATAAGCTCATCTTT. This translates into CACDVLGDTHTDKLIF.

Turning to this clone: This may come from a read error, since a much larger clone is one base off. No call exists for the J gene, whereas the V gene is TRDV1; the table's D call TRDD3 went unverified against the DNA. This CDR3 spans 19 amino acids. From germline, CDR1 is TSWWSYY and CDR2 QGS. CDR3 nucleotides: TGTGCTCTTGGGGAACTACCCACTTACTGGGGGAGATCTCCCGATAAACTCACCTTT. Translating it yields CALGELPTYWGRSPDKLTF.

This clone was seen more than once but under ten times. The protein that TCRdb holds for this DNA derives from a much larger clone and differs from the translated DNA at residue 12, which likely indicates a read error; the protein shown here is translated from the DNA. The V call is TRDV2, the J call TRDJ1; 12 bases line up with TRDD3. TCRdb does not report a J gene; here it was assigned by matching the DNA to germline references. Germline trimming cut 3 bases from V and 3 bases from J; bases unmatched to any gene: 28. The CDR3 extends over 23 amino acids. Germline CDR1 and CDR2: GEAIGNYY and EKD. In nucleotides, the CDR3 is TGTGCCTGTGACCCACGGATACTACTTCCTCCTCGTACTGGGGGATACATCGCCGATAAACTCATCTTT. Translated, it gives CACDPRILLPPRTGGYIADKLIF.